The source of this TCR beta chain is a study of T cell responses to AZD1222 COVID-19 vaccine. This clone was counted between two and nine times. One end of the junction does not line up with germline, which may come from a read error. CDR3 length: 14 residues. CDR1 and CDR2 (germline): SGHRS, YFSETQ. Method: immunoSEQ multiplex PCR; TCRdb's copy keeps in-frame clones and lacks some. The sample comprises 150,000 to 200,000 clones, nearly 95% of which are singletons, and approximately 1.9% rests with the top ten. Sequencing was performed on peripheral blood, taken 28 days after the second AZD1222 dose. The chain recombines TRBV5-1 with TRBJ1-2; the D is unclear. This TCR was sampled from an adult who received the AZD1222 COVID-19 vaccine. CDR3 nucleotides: TGCGCCAGCAGCTTAGATAGCGGGAGCCGGACTCTCTCCTTC. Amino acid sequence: CASSLDSGSRTLSF.